This is a list of T cell receptor beta chains from one sample in a study of long-term antiretroviral therapy in people with HIV. Only in-frame clones appear in the TCRdb table, and some are missing; sequencing was by immunoSEQ multiplex PCR. The table includes some 40,000 clones, over 80% detected once. This sample comprised unsorted PBMCs, obtained 1.5 years after starting antiretroviral therapy. The receptors here all came from a man between 18 and 29 years old with HIV. Both conserved end residues are part of each CDR3. Fields, in order: J gene, clone size, V gene, D gene, CDR3 protein, CDR3 DNA. A D gene is named only where the DNA matches it firmly. Some rows mark clone size as missing; the rest say once, few, many or name a class of expanded clone.

j_gene: TRBJ2-5
abundance: -
v_gene: TRBV29-1
d_gene: -
CDR3aa: CSGRGGAGETQYF
CDR3nt: TGCAGCGGGAGGGGCGGGGCGGGAGAGACCCAGTACTTC

j_gene: TRBJ2-5
abundance: -
v_gene: TRBV5-4
d_gene: -
CDR3aa: CASSLGKLQETQYF
CDR3nt: TGTGCCAGCAGCTTGGGCAAGTTACAAGAGACCCAGTACTTC

j_gene: TRBJ2-1
abundance: -
v_gene: TRBV12-5
d_gene: TRBD2
CDR3aa: CASGLRTRGDNEQFF
CDR3nt: TGTGCTAGTGGTTTACGGACTAGGGGAGACAATGAGCAGTTCTTC

j_gene: TRBJ2-3
abundance: -
v_gene: TRBV19
d_gene: TRBD1
CDR3aa: CASRGTVTDTQYF
CDR3nt: TGTGCCAGTAGAGGGACAGTCACAGATACGCAGTATTTT

j_gene: TRBJ2-2
abundance: -
v_gene: TRBV4-3
d_gene: -
CDR3aa: CASSQDTTGIGELFF
CDR3nt: TGCGCCAGCAGCCAAGACACTACAGGGATCGGGGAGCTGTTTTTT

j_gene: TRBJ2-3
abundance: -
v_gene: TRBV4-1
d_gene: -
CDR3aa: CASSPPGGDTQYF
CDR3nt: TGCGCCAGCAGCCCCCCAGGCGGGGATACGCAGTATTTT

j_gene: TRBJ2-3
abundance: -
v_gene: TRBV7-7
d_gene: TRBD2
CDR3aa: CASSLGLAAFTDTQYF
CDR3nt: TGTGCTAGCAGCTTAGGACTAGCGGCATTTACAGATACGCAGTATTTT

j_gene: TRBJ1-1
abundance: -
v_gene: TRBV11-1
d_gene: -
CDR3aa: CASSLRAGRNTEAFF
CDR3nt: TGTGCCAGCAGCTTAAGGGCAGGGAGGAACACTGAAGCTTTCTTT

j_gene: TRBJ2-2
abundance: -
v_gene: TRBV29-1
d_gene: -
CDR3aa: CSGGPGQNTGELFF
CDR3nt: TGCAGCGGGGGGCCGGGACAGAACACCGGGGAGCTGTTTTTT

j_gene: TRBJ1-3
abundance: few
v_gene: TRBV19
d_gene: -
CDR3aa: CASNQPGNTIYF
CDR3nt: TGTGCCAGTAATCAGCCTGGAAACACCATATATTTT

j_gene: TRBJ1-2
abundance: -
v_gene: TRBV2
d_gene: TRBD1
CDR3aa: CASSSGQGLYGYTF
CDR3nt: TGTGCCAGCAGTTCCGGACAGGGTCTGTATGGCTACACCTTC

j_gene: TRBJ2-2
abundance: -
v_gene: TRBV27
d_gene: -
CDR3aa: CASSLLGGIGTGELFF
CDR3nt: TGTGCCAGCAGTTTATTAGGCGGGATTGGCACCGGGGAGCTGTTTTTT

j_gene: TRBJ2-1
abundance: once
v_gene: TRBV5-6
d_gene: TRBD1
CDR3aa: CASSSNRGYEQFF
CDR3nt: TGTGCCAGCAGCTCGAACAGGGGCTATGAGCAGTTCTTC

j_gene: TRBJ1-1
abundance: -
v_gene: TRBV7-9
d_gene: -
CDR3aa: CASSLGREGGTEAFF
CDR3nt: TGTGCCAGCAGCTTAGGAAGGGAGGGCGGCACTGAAGCTTTCTTT

j_gene: TRBJ2-1
abundance: -
v_gene: TRBV28
d_gene: TRBD2
CDR3aa: CASTLGGRPYNEQFF
CDR3nt: TGTGCCAGCACCCTTGGCGGGAGGCCCTACAATGAGCAGTTCTTC

j_gene: TRBJ1-2
abundance: -
v_gene: TRBV28
d_gene: -
CDR3aa: CASSNRGYGYTF
CDR3nt: TGTGCCAGCAGTAATAGGGGGTATGGCTACACCTTC

j_gene: TRBJ2-2
abundance: few
v_gene: TRBV7-9
d_gene: TRBD2
CDR3aa: CASSAGLAGGNTGELFF
CDR3nt: TGTGCCAGCAGCGCAGGACTAGCGGGAGGGAACACCGGGGAGCTGTTTTTT

j_gene: TRBJ1-1
abundance: -
v_gene: TRBV4-1
d_gene: TRBD1
CDR3aa: CASSRPDREGTEAFF
CDR3nt: TGCGCCAGCAGCCGACCCGACAGGGAGGGCACTGAAGCTTTCTTT

j_gene: TRBJ1-2
abundance: -
v_gene: TRBV7-9
d_gene: -
CDR3aa: CASSLEGQGEGYTF
CDR3nt: TGTGCCAGCAGCCTCGAAGGGCAGGGAGAGGGCTACACCTTC

j_gene: TRBJ2-5
abundance: -
v_gene: TRBV5-6
d_gene: -
CDR3aa: CASSLGTVTQYF
CDR3nt: TGTGCCAGCAGCTTAGGGACCGTGACCCAGTACTTC

j_gene: TRBJ2-5
abundance: -
v_gene: TRBV28
d_gene: TRBD1
CDR3aa: CASSRKGAWETQYF
CDR3nt: TGTGCCAGCAGTAGAAAGGGGGCTTGGGAGACCCAGTACTTC

j_gene: TRBJ1-1
abundance: once
v_gene: TRBV7-9
d_gene: -
CDR3aa: CASSLALGDSTEAFF
CDR3nt: TGTGCCAGCAGCTTAGCGCTAGGGGATTCCACTGAAGCTTTCTTT

j_gene: TRBJ2-3
abundance: -
v_gene: TRBV10-3
d_gene: -
CDR3aa: CAIGGTANTDTQYF
CDR3nt: TGTGCCATCGGCGGGACGGCTAACACAGATACGCAGTATTTT

j_gene: TRBJ2-1
abundance: -
v_gene: TRBV28
d_gene: -
CDR3aa: CASSFIRGRNNEQFF
CDR3nt: TGTGCCAGCAGTTTTATTAGGGGACGCAACAATGAGCAGTTCTTC

j_gene: TRBJ2-2
abundance: -
v_gene: TRBV29-1
d_gene: TRBD1
CDR3aa: CSVVQGMTGELFF
CDR3nt: TGCAGCGTTGTACAGGGGATGACCGGGGAGCTGTTTTTT

j_gene: TRBJ1-5
abundance: -
v_gene: TRBV6-4
d_gene: -
CDR3aa: CASSDQAGPNQPQHF
CDR3nt: TGTGCCAGCAGTGACCAGGCAGGGCCAAATCAGCCCCAGCATTTT

j_gene: TRBJ1-5
abundance: few
v_gene: TRBV18
d_gene: -
CDR3aa: CASSPQRGDQPQHF
CDR3nt: TGTGCCAGCTCACCCCAAAGGGGGGATCAGCCCCAGCATTTT

j_gene: TRBJ2-6
abundance: once
v_gene: TRBV9
d_gene: -
CDR3aa: CASSVAQGNFLSGANVLTF
CDR3nt: TGTGCCAGCAGCGTAGCACAGGGAAACTTTCTCTCTGGGGCCAACGTCCTGACTTTC

j_gene: TRBJ1-2
abundance: -
v_gene: TRBV4-2
d_gene: -
CDR3aa: CASSQVVDTMSYGYTF
CDR3nt: TGTGCCAGCAGCCAAGTGGTGGACACCATGAGCTATGGCTACACCTTC

j_gene: TRBJ2-1
abundance: few
v_gene: TRBV27
d_gene: TRBD1
CDR3aa: CASSSVGGYEQFF
CDR3nt: TGTGCCAGCAGTTCCGTAGGGGGCTATGAGCAGTTCTTC

j_gene: TRBJ2-1
abundance: -
v_gene: TRBV5-1
d_gene: TRBD2
CDR3aa: CASSLVLAGVNEQFF
CDR3nt: TGCGCCAGCAGCTTGGTTCTAGCGGGAGTTAATGAGCAGTTCTTC

j_gene: TRBJ2-3
abundance: -
v_gene: TRBV28
d_gene: -
CDR3aa: CASIHQDGTDTQYF
CDR3nt: TGTGCCAGCATTCACCAGGACGGTACAGATACGCAGTATTTT

j_gene: TRBJ1-1
abundance: -
v_gene: TRBV6-5
d_gene: -
CDR3aa: CASRSLGGSTEAFF
CDR3nt: TGTGCCAGCAGGTCCCTTGGGGGGAGCACTGAAGCTTTCTTT

j_gene: TRBJ2-5
abundance: once
v_gene: TRBV29-1
d_gene: -
CDR3aa: CSVEGSHETQYF
CDR3nt: TGCAGCGTTGAAGGTAGCCACGAGACCCAGTACTTC

j_gene: TRBJ2-7
abundance: -
v_gene: TRBV5-1
d_gene: -
CDR3aa: CASSYDWPDFEQYF
CDR3nt: TGCGCCAGCAGCTATGACTGGCCGGATTTCGAGCAGTACTTC

j_gene: TRBJ1-5
abundance: -
v_gene: TRBV6-6
d_gene: -
CDR3aa: CASSTPLGQRNQPQHF
CDR3nt: TGTGCCAGCAGCACCCCCCTCGGGCAGCGCAATCAGCCCCAGCATTTT

j_gene: TRBJ1-5
abundance: -
v_gene: TRBV6-6
d_gene: -
CDR3aa: CASSYPGSGGPQPQHF
CDR3nt: TGTGCCAGCAGTTACCCCGGGAGCGGGGGGCCTCAGCCCCAGCATTTT

j_gene: TRBJ2-7
abundance: -
v_gene: TRBV7-2
d_gene: TRBD1
CDR3aa: CASSSRTGLGLGDEQYF
CDR3nt: TGTGCCAGCAGCTCGCGGACAGGGTTGGGGCTAGGTGACGAGCAGTACTTC

j_gene: TRBJ2-4
abundance: -
v_gene: TRBV14
d_gene: TRBD2
CDR3aa: CASSKGPLAGKNIQYF
CDR3nt: TGTGCCAGCAGCAAGGGCCCCCTAGCGGGGAAAAACATTCAGTACTTC

j_gene: TRBJ1-1
abundance: -
v_gene: TRBV2
d_gene: -
CDR3aa: CASNFDSPTEAFF
CDR3nt: TGTGCCAGCAATTTCGATTCCCCCACTGAAGCTTTCTTT

j_gene: TRBJ2-7
abundance: -
v_gene: TRBV27
d_gene: TRBD2
CDR3aa: CASSFGLDYEQYF
CDR3nt: TGTGCCAGCAGTTTCGGACTAGACTACGAGCAGTACTTC

j_gene: TRBJ2-5
abundance: few
v_gene: TRBV4-1
d_gene: -
CDR3aa: CASSQDAGTRQGETQYF
CDR3nt: TGCGCCAGCAGCCAAGATGCCGGGACTCGCCAGGGGGAGACCCAGTACTTC

j_gene: TRBJ2-1
abundance: -
v_gene: TRBV6-5
d_gene: -
CDR3aa: CASSYGRGNEQFF
CDR3nt: TGTGCCAGCAGTTACGGCAGGGGAAATGAGCAGTTCTTC

j_gene: TRBJ2-3
abundance: -
v_gene: TRBV9
d_gene: -
CDR3aa: CASSVLGREDTQYF
CDR3nt: TGTGCCAGCAGCGTATTAGGTAGGGAAGATACGCAGTATTTT

j_gene: TRBJ2-3
abundance: -
v_gene: TRBV7-9
d_gene: -
CDR3aa: CASRAGTDTQYF
CDR3nt: TGTGCCAGCAGGGCGGGCACAGATACGCAGTATTTT

j_gene: TRBJ2-2
abundance: -
v_gene: TRBV12-5
d_gene: TRBD1
CDR3aa: CASGLPGQGPSNTGELFF
CDR3nt: TGTGCTAGTGGTTTGCCGGGACAGGGGCCTTCGAACACCGGGGAGCTGTTTTTT

j_gene: TRBJ2-7
abundance: -
v_gene: TRBV7-8
d_gene: -
CDR3aa: CASSLPGTYEQYF
CDR3nt: TGTGCCAGCAGTCTCCCCGGGACCTACGAGCAGTACTTC

j_gene: TRBJ1-5
abundance: -
v_gene: TRBV7-8
d_gene: -
CDR3aa: CASSSGTSRQPQHF
CDR3nt: TGTGCCAGCAGCTCCGGAACGAGTAGGCAGCCCCAGCATTTT

j_gene: TRBJ2-5
abundance: -
v_gene: TRBV4-1
d_gene: TRBD2
CDR3aa: CASSVGTSGSIETQYF
CDR3nt: TGCGCCAGCAGTGTCGGGACTAGCGGGAGTATAGAGACCCAGTACTTC

j_gene: TRBJ2-2
abundance: once
v_gene: TRBV28
d_gene: -
CDR3aa: CASSFRINGGELFF
CDR3nt: TGTGCCAGCAGTTTCCGGATTAATGGCGGGGAGCTGTTTTTT

j_gene: TRBJ2-2
abundance: -
v_gene: TRBV27
d_gene: TRBD2
CDR3aa: CASRPLRVAGGLFTGELFF
CDR3nt: TGTGCCAGCAGACCTCTCAGGGTAGCGGGAGGCCTATTCACCGGGGAGCTGTTTTTT

j_gene: TRBJ2-7
abundance: -
v_gene: TRBV11-1
d_gene: -
CDR3aa: CASSLGRTYEQYF
CDR3nt: TGTGCCAGCAGCTTAGGACGGACCTACGAGCAGTACTTC

j_gene: TRBJ2-7
abundance: -
v_gene: TRBV5-6
d_gene: -
CDR3aa: CASSSLASPSYEQYF
CDR3nt: TGTGCCAGCAGCTCCCTAGCGAGCCCCTCCTACGAGCAGTACTTC